One TCR beta chain is described in this entry. Its antigen specificity is not known. Base qualities are missing; no much larger clone stands one base away. The data were taken from a study of blood T cell repertoires in COVID-19 (TCRdb year 2020). General notes on the study: Samples from collaborators originated in the United States, Italy and Spain and spanned both the acute and convalescent phases of COVID-19. The prospective study material was composed of cDNA or gDNA derived from T cells, B-cell-depleted T cells, or PBMCs. The dataset comprised deeply sampled blood TCRbeta repertoires from subjects exposed to, actively infected with, or recovered from COVID-19. The repertoires were released in a freely available public database meant as a resource for research on the immune response to SARS-CoV-2. Samples were obtained from the ongoing ImmuneRACE study (first 160 participants) and from 1,254 subjects provided by 6 global collaborators. Sample metadata almost always included a de-identified subject ID, COVID-19 status, age in years and sex. HLA class I and class II types, where available, came from metadata supplied by the sample provider rather than from assay-based typing.

TCRbeta CDR3 regions were amplified from genomic DNA using the immunoSEQ Assay, a bias-controlled multiplex PCR. Per the original workflow: Nucleated cell counts per sample were estimated from amplification of reference gene primers within the assay. To quantify the absolute abundance of each unique TCRbeta CDR3 rearrangement, sequence reads were collapsed and filtered. Productive Simpson clonality was computed per sample as the square root of Simpson's diversity index over productive rearrangements. Drawn from immuneACCESS, this table holds only the in-frame rearrangements with V and J called that TCRdb kept. Clones are partly lost; checked studies trace under half to an unresolved V gene and leave the rest unexplained. The D gene and trimming were derived from the DNA, and the V and J assignments and clone size from that table. This sample holds some 300,000 clones; 88% were observed only once. The ten largest clones represent under 8% of the sample.

General conclusions and limits of the study: Clinical and demographic metadata were provided uncurated, with the amount varying by source and participant.

Another Seattle source contributed samples from volunteer blood donors who had recovered from COVID-19. Collaborating institutions collected whole blood in K2EDTA tubes following their own protocols. For TCRbeta analysis, collaborators shipped samples as frozen whole blood, isolated PBMCs, or DNA extracted from either of those sample types. The sample comprised peripheral blood. This TCR came from a woman aged 30 to 39 who had recovered from COVID-19.

The CDR3 region has the sequence CASSQREQETQYF. The DNA reads TGTGCCAGCAGCCAGCGGGAACAAGAGACCCAGTACTTC. The rearranged segments are TRBV4-2 and TRBJ2-5, and possibly TRBD2, on 6 matching bases. V sheds 3 bases and J sheds 2 bases, leaving 7 bases between their ends. Spanning cysteine to phenylalanine, the CDR3 consists of 13 amino acids. Only the CDR3 DNA stays, 39 bases, in frame from base 1. CDR1 LGHNA and CDR2 YNFKEQ were looked up in the germline V gene.